The 30 T cell receptor beta chains below were found in one sample sequenced in a study of T cell responses to AZD1222 COVID-19 vaccine. Data came from immunoSEQ multiplex PCR; TCRdb stores just in-frame clones and leaves some out. This sample has about 120,000 clones; 92% occur once, and the top ten carry about 14%. Sample: peripheral blood, taken on day 0 of AZD1222 vaccination. These receptors came from an adult in good health.

This chain uses TRBV5-1 with TRBJ1-1, with D hard to call. Trimming cost V 0 bases and J 3 bases, with 9 bases left between them. The CDR3 is 14 residues long. Germline V CDR1 and CDR2: SGHRS, YFSETQ. CDR3 coding DNA: TGCGCCAGCAGCTTGGTGGCCGGGGACACTGAAGCTTTCTTT. Its protein is CASSLVAGDTEAFF.

The rearrangement joins TRBV5-6 to TRBJ2-7, with 12 nucleotides matching TRBD2. Germline-derived CDR1 and CDR2 are SGHDT and YYEEEE. The CDR3 totals 13 residues. V gave up 7 bases and J gave up 6 bases; unmatched junction bases: 5. CDR3: CASRLAGVGEQYF. The CDR3 coding sequence is TGTGCCAGCCGACTAGCGGGGGTGGGCGAGCAGTACTTC.

In this sample, this clone turned up a few times. The chain uses TRBV5-4 and TRBJ2-7, with D uncertain. Trimming removed 1 base at V and 2 bases at J, with 7 bases between. Germline loops: CDR1 SGHNT, CDR2 YYREEE (reference sequence). The CDR3 is made up of 13 amino acids. Here the CDR3 DNA reads TGTGCCAGCAGCTTGAAGGTAGCCTACGAGCAGTACTTC. Residues: CASSLKVAYEQYF.

This clone came up once. The chain has TRBV6-1 and TRBJ2-3; 15 bases align to TRBD2. V gave up 3 bases and J gave up 2 bases; unmatched junction bases: 9. Germline CDR1 MNHNS, CDR2 SASEGT. This CDR3 is 19 amino acids long. This CDR3 is CASSDGLAGGDRFTDTQYF. The CDR3 DNA follows: TGTGCCAGCAGTGATGGACTAGCGGGGGGGGACCGATTCACAGATACGCAGTATTTT.

The gene calls are TRBV28 and TRBJ2-1; 9 bases align to TRBD1. Per the germline V gene, CDR1 is MDHEN and CDR2 is SYDVKM. Trimming cost V 8 bases and J 7 bases; bases outside gene matches: 6. This CDR3 has 13 residues. The CDR3: CASATGGENEQFF. The CDR3 DNA reads as TGTGCCAGCGCGACAGGGGGAGAGAATGAGCAGTTCTTC.

The chain is built from TRBV28 and TRBJ1-5; D is unclear. Trimming stripped 2 bases from V and 9 bases from J, with 8 bases between. Germline lookup yields CDR1 MDHEN and CDR2 SYDVKM. The CDR3 runs 12 residues. CDR3 DNA sequence: TGTGCCAGCAGTTTACCCATGGGGCCCCAGCATTTT. Its translation: CASSLPMGPQHF.

This chain links TRBV9 with TRBJ2-5; the D is unclear. The CDR3 consists of 15 residues. Between the trimmed V and J ends, which lost 0 bases and 4 bases, there was a span of 13 bases. Germline V gene lookup returns CDR1 SGDLS and CDR2 YYNGEE. In DNA, the CDR3 is TGTGCCAGCAGCGTAGCGGACGGCATAAGAGAGACCCAGTACTTC. The encoded protein is CASSVADGIRETQYF.

This clone was recorded once. This chain links TRBV13 with TRBJ2-7; the D gene is possibly TRBD1 (5 bases). CDR1 is PRHDT, CDR2 FYEKMQ, per germline (reference sequence). This CDR3 spans 14 amino acids. Trimming pared 3 bases from V and 3 bases from J, leaving 12 bases between. The CDR3 nucleotides are TGTGCCAGCAGCTTCGATTCTCAGGGCTACGAGCAGTACTTC. Protein product: CASSFDSQGYEQYF.

The CDR3 spells CASSYRRANEQFF. Here the CDR3 DNA reads TGTGCCAGTAGTTACCGCAGGGCCAATGAGCAGTTCTTC. The V gene is TRBV19, the J gene TRBJ2-1, with D possibly TRBD1 on 5 matching bases. CDR3 size: 13 residues. CDR1 and CDR2 (germline): LNHDA, SQIVND (reference sequence). With 5 bases removed from V and 6 bases from J, the gap between germline ends came to 11 bases.

The chain links TRBV5-4 to TRBJ1-2; D is undetermined. The ends were cut back, 1 base at V and 4 bases at J, with 14 bases in the middle. CDR3 length: 15 amino acids. Germline-derived CDR1 and CDR2 are SGHNT and YYREEE (reference sequence). The CDR3 sequence: CASSLFRSGSYGYTF. The CDR3, as DNA: TGTGCCAGCAGCTTGTTTCGATCAGGAAGCTATGGCTACACCTTC.

V gene TRBV18 combines with J gene TRBJ2-1, with 7 bases matching TRBD1. V lost 2 bases, J lost 4 bases, and 5 bases stayed unmatched. Germline V lookup: CDR1 KGHSH, CDR2 LQKENI. The CDR3 sequence is 15 residues long. The CDR3 region is CASSPSRQGYNEQFF. The DNA of the CDR3 is TGTGCCAGCTCACCAAGCCGACAGGGATACAATGAGCAGTTCTTC.

This clone was counted only a few times. This chain joins TRBV3-1 (or the pseudogene TRBV3-2) and TRBJ2-5; D not certain. The CDR3 runs to 11 residues. In germline, CDR1 is LGHDT, CDR2 YNNKEL (reference sequence). V was shortened by 1 base and J by 4 bases, with 1 base between the two germline ends. The CDR3 nucleotides read TGTGCCAGCAGCCAAGCAGAGACCCAGTACTTC. Translated, it gives CASSQAETQYF.

The chain has TRBV27 and TRBJ1-1; D is possibly TRBD1 (6 bases). Germline CDR1 and CDR2: MNHEY and SMNVEV (reference sequence). V was pared by 3 bases and J by 5 bases, with 22 bases between. CDR3 length: 17 amino acids. The CDR3 DNA sequence: TGTGCCAGCAGTTTTAGGTTTCAGGGGAGCGTCGTGACTGAAGCTTTCTTT. As protein: CASSFRFQGSVVTEAFF.

The rearrangement joins TRBV20-1 to TRBJ2-3, with D possibly matching TRBD2 (5 bases). V lost 3 bases and J 3 bases, leaving 7 bases between the germline ends. Germline V gives CDR1 DFQATT, CDR2 SNEGSKA (reference sequence). This CDR3 has 12 residues. The CDR3 here is CSASGLTDTQYF. CDR3 in DNA: TGCAGTGCTAGTGGACTTACAGATACGCAGTATTTT.

The V and J genes are TRBV19 and TRBJ1-2; a weak D match, TRBD1 (6 bases). This CDR3 comprises 12 residues. V was clipped by 4 bases and J by 13 bases, with 16 bases between them. Germline V CDR1 and CDR2: LNHDA, SQIVND (reference sequence). The CDR3 sequence is CASSTPRQETTF. The CDR3 region has the DNA TGTGCCAGTAGTACTCCCCGACAGGAGACCACCTTC.

The V gene is TRBV6-5, the J gene TRBJ1-2, with TRBD1 as a possible D gene (6 bases). Germline V gene sequence: CDR1 MNHEY, CDR2 SVGAGI. V lost 2 bases, J lost 0 bases, and 13 bases lay in between. The CDR3 length is 16 residues. The CDR3 region is CASSYTANRANYGYTF. The CDR3 nucleotides read TGTGCCAGCAGTTACACAGCTAACAGGGCTAACTATGGCTACACCTTC.

The J gene is TRBJ1-6, the V gene TRBV2, with 9 bases aligning to TRBD1. This CDR3 has 15 amino acids. V lost 6 bases to trimming and J lost 5 bases; unmatched junction nucleotides: 5. CDR1 and CDR2 from the germline V gene are SNHLY and FYNNEI. The CDR3 is CASRLQGANNSPLHF. The CDR3 nucleotides are TGTGCCAGCAGACTACAGGGGGCGAATAATTCACCCCTCCACTTT. Full variable domain (outside the CDR3, taken from reference TRBV2 and TRBJ1-6): EPEVTQTPSHQVTQMGQEVILRCVPISNHLYFYWYRQILGQKVEFLVSFYNNEISEKSEIFDDQFSVERPDGSNFTLKIRSTKLEDSAMYFCASRLQGANNSPLHFGNGTRLTVT.

This rearrangement joins TRBV27 to TRBJ1-2; the D gene is possibly TRBD1 (6 bases). The V end lost 3 bases, the J end lost 5 bases, and 16 bases lay between the germline ends. The CDR3 has 15 residues. Germline loops: CDR1 MNHEY, CDR2 SMNVEV (reference sequence). The CDR3 region has the DNA TGTGCCAGCAGTTTGAAGCCCGGGGGCATATATGGCTACACCTTC. Translated: CASSLKPGGIYGYTF.

In its sample, this clone was seen once. J is TRBJ1-2 and V is TRBV28; no firm D call. The CDR3 consists of 13 residues. Deletions cut 7 bases from V and 2 bases from J, with 11 bases between. From germline, CDR1 is MDHEN and CDR2 SYDVKM. The DNA of the CDR3 is TGTGCCAGCAAAGTCACGTCCAACTATGGCTACACCTTC. As protein: CASKVTSNYGYTF.

This chain's CDR3 is CASSSAGGEGSSTDTQYF. For the CDR3, the DNA is TGTGCCAGCAGCTCCGCCGGGGGGGAGGGGTCTAGCACAGATACGCAGTATTTT. The chain is built from TRBV13 and TRBJ2-3; 8 bases map to TRBD2. Germline values: CDR1 PRHDT, CDR2 FYEKMQ (reference sequence). This CDR3 contains 18 residues. The V and J ends lost 4 bases and 0 bases, in that order; junction bases with no gene match: 12.

In its sample, this clone was seen a few times. The rearrangement links TRBV18 to TRBJ2-6; D uncertain. With 2 bases removed from V and 0 bases from J, the gap between germline ends came to 2 bases. The CDR3 contains 14 residues. Germline V gene lookup returns CDR1 KGHSH and CDR2 LQKENI. The CDR3 region has the DNA TGTGCCAGCTCACCAAGCTCTGGGGCCAACGTCCTGACTTTC. Translated, it gives CASSPSSGANVLTF.

This clone has only one observation. V and J are TRBV5-1 and TRBJ2-7; TRBD2 matches at 9 bases. This CDR3 spans 19 amino acids. In germline, CDR1 is SGHRS, CDR2 YFSETQ. Trimming at V came to 1 base and at J to 2 bases, leaving 16 bases not matched to a gene. CDR3 region: CASSLRVAGDALETYEQYF. The CDR3 DNA reads as TGCGCCAGCAGCTTGCGAGTAGCGGGAGACGCTTTGGAAACCTACGAGCAGTACTTC.

This chain links TRBV19 with TRBJ1-1; D remains unclear. V was trimmed by 7 bases and J by 1 base, leaving 7 bases between them. Germline V gene lookup returns CDR1 LNHDA and CDR2 SQIVND (reference sequence). The CDR3 covers 12 residues. Here the CDR3 DNA reads TGTGCCAGTACCATCGGGAACACTGAAGCTTTCTTT. Its protein is CASTIGNTEAFF.

The V call is TRBV5-4, the J call TRBJ2-2, with 7 bases matching TRBD1. J lost 5 bases, V lost 2 bases, and 3 bases had no gene match. The germline V gene has CDR1 SGHNT and CDR2 YYREEE (reference sequence). CDR3 length equals 14 residues. The CDR3 DNA is TGTGCCAGCAGCTTCAGACAGGGAACCGGGGAGCTGTTTTTT. Translation: CASSFRQGTGELFF.

J is TRBJ2-7 and V is TRBV20-1; no definite D call. The CDR3 spans 11 residues. Per germline, CDR1 DFQATT and CDR2 SNEGSKA (reference sequence). V was clipped by 0 bases and J by 2 bases, with 2 bases between them. The CDR3 DNA follows: TGCAGTGCTAGAGATCCCTACGAGCAGTACTTC. This gives the protein CSARDPYEQYF.

The chain employs TRBV29-1 and TRBJ1-2; possibly TRBD1 for D (6 bases). V gave up 6 bases and J gave up 4 bases, with 9 bases separating them. CDR1 and CDR2 from the germline V gene are SQVTM and ANQGSEA. This CDR3 region has 11 residues. The CDR3 DNA follows: TGCAGCGTCAGGACAGTCTATGGCTACACCTTC. This translates into CSVRTVYGYTF.

This chain uses TRBV4-3 with TRBJ1-2; 8 bases match TRBD1. The CDR3 contains 16 residues. After removal of 0 bases from V and 5 bases from J, the junction contained 8 bases not matched to a gene. CDR1 LGHNA and CDR2 YSLEER come from the germline V gene. The CDR3 region is CASSQEFQGAGYGYTF. The CDR3 nucleotides are TGCGCCAGCAGCCAAGAATTCCAGGGGGCAGGGTATGGCTACACCTTC.

The chain links TRBV10-3 to TRBJ2-1, with D possibly matching TRBD2 (6 bases). The CDR3 is 12 amino acids. Between the trimmed V and J ends, which lost 4 bases and 9 bases, there was a span of 10 bases. Germline CDR1 ENHRY, CDR2 SYGVKD. Written as DNA, the CDR3 is TGTGCCATCAGTGGGCGGGGTGGTGAGCAGTTCTTC. This codes for CAISGRGGEQFF.

This clone was seen a few times. V and J are TRBV6-5 and TRBJ2-6, with D uncertain. The CDR3 contains 13 residues. V shed 7 bases and J shed 4 bases, with 8 bases lying between them. CDR1 and CDR2 (germline): MNHEY, SVGAGI. The CDR3 coding sequence is TGTGCCAGCACCGCGGCGGGGGCCAACGTCCTGACTTTC. Residues: CASTAAGANVLTF.

As concerns this clone: The sample carries other DNA sequences with the same CDR3. V and J are TRBV7-2 and TRBJ2-5; tentatively, D is TRBD1 or TRBD2 (5 bases each). V shed 1 base and J shed 4 bases, with 13 bases lying between them. This CDR3 is 15 amino acids long. From germline, CDR1 is SGHTA and CDR2 FQGNSA. CDR3 nucleotide sequence: TGTGCCAGCAGCTTAGTGGGGCTAGCAGGAGAGACCCAGTACTTC. It yields the protein CASSLVGLAGETQYF.